This T cell receptor beta chain comes out of a study of T cells in Graves' hyperthyroidism and ophthalmopathy. Trimming removed 6 bases at V and 0 bases at J, with 8 bases between. CDR1 is MNHEY and CDR2 is SMNVEV in the germline V gene (reference sequence). The length of the CDR3 is 14 residues. Broader study findings: Model-based prediction identified ophthalmopathy a median 6.5 months prior to its onset.

A word on this clonotype: Its antigen remains unidentified.

Amplification of TCR beta CDR3 regions used RNA as the template. During a first-round RT-PCR of the TCR CDR3, the HTBI primer set was used. TCRdb fed the multiplex PCR reads into MiXCR, producing one record per CDR3 protein. Among some 580,000 distinct CDR3 sequences listed, around 15% were seen once. The rearrangement joins TRBV27 to TRBJ2-2; possible D gene TRBD2, 5 bases. The sample consisted of blood. The source is a woman in her forties with Graves' ophthalmopathy. In DNA, the CDR3 is TGTGCCAGCAGCTCACTAGCGAACACCGGGGAGCTGTTTTTT. Its translation: CASSSLANTGELFF.